The 27 T cell receptor beta chains listed next were all sequenced from one sample in a study of cytomegalovirus exposure and HLA in healthy donors. The table came from immunoSEQ multiplex PCR; TCRdb's copy has only in-frame clones and leaves some out. The sample lists a few hundred thousand clones, about 90% occurring once. Sequenced sample: PBMCs. The receptors stem from a woman in her late teens or twenties in good health and CMV-seronegative.

The rearrangement joins TRBV19 to TRBJ1-1; 9 bases map to TRBD1. Germline-derived CDR1 and CDR2 are LNHDA and SQIVND (reference sequence). V was pared by 0 bases and J by 0 bases, with 2 bases of the junction left unmatched. The CDR3 runs 16 residues. CDR3 nucleotide sequence: TGTGCCAGTAGTATAGAACAGGGGGCCATGAACACTGAAGCTTTCTTT. Amino acid sequence: CASSIEQGAMNTEAFF.

V is TRBV29-1 and J is TRBJ2-7; D call uncertain. V was cut by 4 bases and J by 0 bases, with 16 bases left in between. Germline V CDR1 and CDR2: SQVTM, ANQGSEA. The CDR3 covers 15 residues. The CDR3 loop reads CSVGKTGSGSYEQYF. The CDR3 DNA reads TGCAGCGTTGGCAAGACCGGGTCCGGCTCCTACGAGCAGTACTTC.

This chain joins TRBV11-2 and TRBJ2-7; 8 bases align to TRBD1. V shed 3 bases, J shed 0 bases, and the junction held 10 bases outside the gene matches. The CDR3 is 17 residues long. Per the germline V gene, CDR1 is SGHAT and CDR2 is FQNNGV. The CDR3 nucleotides read TGTGCCAGCAGCTTCAAACCGGGACAGGCAAACTCCTACGAGCAGTACTTC. It translates to CASSFKPGQANSYEQYF.

The chain is built from TRBV5-1 and TRBJ2-7; 10 bases match TRBD2. Trimming took 1 base from V and 4 from J; bases not matched to a gene: 14. Per the germline V gene, CDR1 is SGHRS and CDR2 is YFSETQ. CDR3 length equals 18 residues. The CDR3 nucleotides are TGCGCCAGCAGCTTGCATATCGGAAGCGGGAGGGGAGGGTACGAGCAGTACTTC. It yields the protein CASSLHIGSGRGGYEQYF. The full variable domain, completed using reference TRBV5-1 and TRBJ2-7, is KAGVTQTPRYLIKTRGQQVTLSCSPISGHRSVSWYQQTPGQGLQFLFEYFSETQRNKGNFPGRFSGRQFSNSRSEMNVSTLELGDSALYLCASSLHIGSGRGGYEQYFGPGTRLTVT.

V gene TRBV18 combines with J gene TRBJ1-3; 9 positions agree with TRBD1. In germline, CDR1 is KGHSH, CDR2 LQKENI. The junction had 6 bases not matched to a gene; V was cut back by 2 bases and J by 4 bases. The CDR3 totals 16 residues. The CDR3 here is CASSPVGQGPGNTIYF. As DNA, the CDR3 is TGTGCCAGCTCACCAGTGGGACAGGGCCCGGGAAACACCATATATTTT.

In its sample, this clone was seen a few times. The rearrangement links TRBV5-6 to TRBJ2-5, with 8 bases lining up with TRBD2. The CDR3 runs to 15 residues. V lost 0 bases and J lost 1; bases outside the gene matches: 2. Germline CDR1 and CDR2: SGHDT and YYEEEE. The CDR3, as DNA: TGTGCCAGCAGCTTGGCCGGGAGGGCCCAAGAGACCCAGTACTTC. Protein: CASSLAGRAQETQYF.

The V and J genes are TRBV7-6 and TRBJ1-1; no reliable D call. V lost 5 bases and J 9 bases, leaving 22 bases between the germline ends. This CDR3 spans 15 amino acids. Germline CDR1 and CDR2: SGHVS and FNYEAQ. The CDR3 here is CASSRTDSASPQAFF. CDR3 bases: TGTGCCAGCAGCCGAACCGACTCGGCCTCACCGCAAGCTTTCTTT.

The gene calls are TRBV5-1 and TRBJ1-1, with unresolved D. The CDR3 extends over 13 amino acids. Trimming removed 0 bases from V and 3 bases from J, with 6 bases in between. The germline V gene has CDR1 SGHRS and CDR2 YFSETQ. This CDR3 reads CASSLGEDTEAFF. The CDR3 coding sequence is TGCGCCAGCAGCTTGGGCGAAGACACTGAAGCTTTCTTT.

V and J are TRBV10-3 and TRBJ2-1, with TRBD2 matching 7 bases. Trimming removed 11 bases from V and 1 base from J; junction bases left unmatched: 11. The CDR3 has 15 amino acids. CDR1 ENHRY and CDR2 SYGVKD come from the germline V gene. The CDR3 sequence: CASQESGDSYNEQFF. CDR3 coding DNA: TGTGCCTCCCAGGAGAGCGGGGATTCCTACAATGAGCAGTTCTTC.

The count of this clone is one. The genes are TRBV4-1 and TRBJ1-2; tentatively, D is TRBD1 (6 bases). Trimming took 3 bases from V and 0 from J, leaving 17 bases between them. The CDR3 extends over 17 amino acids. Germline loops: CDR1 MGHRA, CDR2 YSYEKL. In DNA form, the CDR3 reads TGCGCCAGCAGCCAGACTGTCTCGGGGGGGCCTAACTATGGCTACACCTTC. This translates into CASSQTVSGGPNYGYTF.

The CDR3 region is CASSQQRGGSINEKLFF. The CDR3 DNA follows: TGCGCCAGCAGCCAACAACGAGGGGGAAGCATTAATGAAAAACTGTTTTTT. V usage is TRBV4-1 and J usage is TRBJ1-4, with D maybe TRBD1 (6 bases). This CDR3 spans 17 amino acids. Deletions cut 2 bases from V and 4 bases from J, with 17 bases between. Germline V gene lookup returns CDR1 MGHRA and CDR2 YSYEKL.

This clone was counted once. The chain links TRBV27 to TRBJ1-1; D gene uncertain. Trimming pared 5 bases from V and 0 bases from J, leaving 7 bases between. There are 13 residues in the CDR3. Germline CDR1 MNHEY, CDR2 SMNVEV (reference sequence). CDR3 bases: TGTGCCAGCAGTCAAAAAATGAACACTGAAGCTTTCTTT. It encodes CASSQKMNTEAFF.

The V gene is TRBV19, the J gene TRBJ2-1, with 12 bases lining up with TRBD1. The CDR3 is 17 residues long. With 3 bases clipped from V and 5 bases from J, the junction kept 8 bases outside the gene matches. Germline CDR1 reads LNHDA; CDR2 reads SQIVND (reference sequence). The CDR3 sequence is CASSIGTGGADNNEQFF. In DNA form, the CDR3 reads TGTGCCAGTAGTATCGGGACAGGGGGCGCTGATAACAATGAGCAGTTCTTC.

The chain recombines TRBV6-5 with TRBJ2-7; D is perhaps TRBD2 (5 bases). V shed 2 bases and J shed 3 bases, with 5 bases lying between them. This CDR3 region has 12 residues. Germline assignment: CDR1 MNHEY and CDR2 SVGAGI. The CDR3 loop reads CASSYEGYEQYF. In DNA form, the CDR3 reads TGTGCCAGCAGTTACGAGGGCTACGAGCAGTACTTC.

The gene calls are TRBV2 and TRBJ2-7, with 7 bases aligning to TRBD1. The V segment lost 6 bases and the J segment 4 bases; nucleotides outside the gene matches: 9. The CDR3 covers 14 residues. Germline V gives CDR1 SNHLY, CDR2 FYNNEI. The CDR3 sequence is CASRQDRVVYEQYF. As DNA, the CDR3 is TGTGCCAGCAGACAAGACAGGGTGGTTTACGAGCAGTACTTC.

The chain is built from TRBV23-1 and TRBJ2-7, with 9 bases identical to TRBD2. TRBV23-1 is an ORF; its function is uncertain. The CDR3 extends over 15 amino acids. Losses at the gene ends were 1 base for V and 3 bases for J; bases not matched to a gene: 4. For the CDR3, the DNA is TGCGCCAGCAGTCAATTGGCTAGCGGGATCTACGAGCAGTACTTC. It yields the protein CASSQLASGIYEQYF.

This chain links TRBV5-4 with TRBJ1-1; D might be TRBD1 (5 bases). The CDR3 consists of 14 residues. CDR1 is SGHNT, CDR2 YYREEE, per germline (reference sequence). V was shortened by 0 bases and J by 6 bases, with 12 bases between the two germline ends. The CDR3 reads CASSLDPGGAEAFF. CDR3 nucleotides: TGTGCCAGCAGCTTGGACCCGGGGGGGGCTGAAGCTTTCTTT.

This clone has just one count. The chain employs TRBV7-6 and TRBJ2-7, with a possible D match to TRBD1 (6 bases). This CDR3 region has 13 residues. Deletions cut 3 bases from V and 6 bases from J, with 12 bases between. Germline V lookup: CDR1 SGHVS, CDR2 FNYEAQ. CDR3 sequence: CASSFSQGSEQYF. CDR3 nucleotide sequence: TGTGCCAGCAGCTTTTCGCAGGGGAGCGAGCAGTACTTC.

The V call is TRBV5-6, the J call TRBJ2-7, with 8 bases fitting TRBD1. The germline V gene has CDR1 SGHDT and CDR2 YYEEEE. Germline trimming cut 4 bases from V and 3 bases from J; bases unmatched to any gene: 6. The CDR3 runs 14 residues. The CDR3 region has the DNA TGTGCCAGCAGCCCTAGACAGGGGATCTACGAGCAGTACTTC. It codes for CASSPRQGIYEQYF.

This chain links TRBV19 with TRBJ1-3; D not resolved. CDR1 is LNHDA, CDR2 SQIVND, per germline (reference sequence). Trimming removed 7 bases at V and 7 bases at J, with 20 bases between. The CDR3 contains 15 residues. The CDR3 DNA sequence: TGTGCCAGTACGGTTTATGGCAGACCCGGGAACACCATATATTTT. Its translation: CASTVYGRPGNTIYF.

This chain links TRBV5-1 with TRBJ1-1; no firm D call. V was trimmed by 4 bases and J by 7 bases, leaving 8 bases between them. In germline, CDR1 is SGHRS, CDR2 YFSETQ. The CDR3 sequence is 11 residues long. Here the CDR3 reads CASSLGSEAFF. CDR3 coding DNA: TGCGCCAGCAGCCTGGGTAGTGAAGCTTTCTTT.

CDR3 sequence (DNA): TGTGCCAGCAGCTTTACAGGGGACTACGAGCAGTACTTC. It translates to CASSFTGDYEQYF. The rearrangement links TRBV5-4 to TRBJ2-7; the match to TRBD1 covers 7 bases. This CDR3 is built from 13 residues. CDR1 is SGHNT, CDR2 YYREEE, per germline (reference sequence). The junction had 2 bases not matched to a gene; V was cut back by 2 bases and J by 3 bases.

The chain carries TRBV5-1 and TRBJ2-5; TRBD2 might be the D (5 bases). V shed 2 bases and J shed 5 bases, with 10 bases lying between them. Germline V lookup: CDR1 SGHRS, CDR2 YFSETQ. The CDR3 contains 13 residues. The CDR3: CASSFSGEETQYF. In DNA, the CDR3 is TGCGCCAGCAGCTTTTCCGGGGAGGAGACCCAGTACTTC.

The chain links TRBV19 to TRBJ1-2; tentatively, D is TRBD1 (6 bases). Per the germline V gene, CDR1 is LNHDA and CDR2 is SQIVND (reference sequence). Between the trimmed V and J ends, which lost 11 bases and 4 bases, there was a span of 14 bases. The CDR3 extends over 12 amino acids. The CDR3 coding sequence is TGTGCCTCCAACGACAGGTTCTATGGCTACACCTTC. Translated: CASNDRFYGYTF. Full variable domain (remainder filled in from reference TRBV19 and TRBJ1-2): DGGITQSPKYLFRKEGQNVTLSCEQNLNHDAMYWYRQDPGQGLRLIYYSQIVNDFQKGDIAEGYSVSREKKESFPLTVTSAQKNPTAFYLCASNDRFYGYTFGSGTRLTVV.

The genes are TRBV19 and TRBJ1-1, with 8 nucleotides matching TRBD1. The CDR3 has 14 amino acids. Germline V gives CDR1 LNHDA, CDR2 SQIVND (reference sequence). V trimming: 1 base; J trimming: 6 bases; junction bases outside the gene matches: 4. Here the CDR3 reads CASSIGTGFSEAFF. Written as DNA, the CDR3 is TGTGCCAGTAGTATAGGGACAGGGTTCTCTGAAGCTTTCTTT.

V is TRBV28 and J is TRBJ2-7, with 11 positions matching TRBD2. CDR1 and CDR2 from the germline V gene are MDHEN and SYDVKM. The CDR3 spans 13 residues. Trimming cost V 2 bases and J 9 bases; bases outside gene matches: 3. Here the CDR3 DNA reads TGTGCCAGCAGTTTAGGGACTAGCGGCACGCAGTACTTC. Residues: CASSLGTSGTQYF. Full variable domain (outside the CDR3, taken from reference TRBV28 and TRBJ2-7): DVKVTQSSRYLVKRTGEKVFLECVQDMDHENMFWYRQDPGLGLRLIYFSYDVKMKEKGDIPEGYSVSREKKERFSLILESASTNQTSMYLCASSLGTSGTQYFGPGTRLTVT.

V gene TRBV2 combines with J gene TRBJ2-3; TRBD2 matches 12 bases. Germline trimming cut 3 bases from V and 3 bases from J; bases unmatched to any gene: 7. This CDR3 is built from 17 residues. Germline lookup yields CDR1 SNHLY and CDR2 FYNNEI. CDR3 amino acids: CASSEVLTSGRTDTQYF. For the CDR3, the DNA is TGTGCCAGCAGTGAGGTATTAACTAGCGGGAGGACAGATACGCAGTATTTT.